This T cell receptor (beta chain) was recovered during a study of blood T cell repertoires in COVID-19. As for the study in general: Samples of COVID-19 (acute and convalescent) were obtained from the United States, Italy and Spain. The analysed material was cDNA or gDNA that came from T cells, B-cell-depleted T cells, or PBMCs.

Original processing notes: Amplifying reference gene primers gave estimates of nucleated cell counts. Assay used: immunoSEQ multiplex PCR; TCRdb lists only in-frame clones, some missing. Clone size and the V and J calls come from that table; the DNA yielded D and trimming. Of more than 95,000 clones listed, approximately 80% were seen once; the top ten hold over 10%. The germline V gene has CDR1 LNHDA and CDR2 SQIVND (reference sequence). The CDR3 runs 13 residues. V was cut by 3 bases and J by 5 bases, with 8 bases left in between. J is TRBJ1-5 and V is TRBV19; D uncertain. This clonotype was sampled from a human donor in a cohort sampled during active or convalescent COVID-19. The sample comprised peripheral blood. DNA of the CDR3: TGTGCCAGTAGTATGGGAGATTATCAGCCCCAGCATTTT. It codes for CASSMGDYQPQHF. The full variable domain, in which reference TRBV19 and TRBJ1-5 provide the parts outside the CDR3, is DGGITQSPKYLFRKEGQNVTLSCEQNLNHDAMYWYRQDPGQGLRLIYYSQIVNDFQKGDIAEGYSVSREKKESFPLTVTSAQKNPTAFYLCASSMGDYQPQHFGDGTRLSIL.